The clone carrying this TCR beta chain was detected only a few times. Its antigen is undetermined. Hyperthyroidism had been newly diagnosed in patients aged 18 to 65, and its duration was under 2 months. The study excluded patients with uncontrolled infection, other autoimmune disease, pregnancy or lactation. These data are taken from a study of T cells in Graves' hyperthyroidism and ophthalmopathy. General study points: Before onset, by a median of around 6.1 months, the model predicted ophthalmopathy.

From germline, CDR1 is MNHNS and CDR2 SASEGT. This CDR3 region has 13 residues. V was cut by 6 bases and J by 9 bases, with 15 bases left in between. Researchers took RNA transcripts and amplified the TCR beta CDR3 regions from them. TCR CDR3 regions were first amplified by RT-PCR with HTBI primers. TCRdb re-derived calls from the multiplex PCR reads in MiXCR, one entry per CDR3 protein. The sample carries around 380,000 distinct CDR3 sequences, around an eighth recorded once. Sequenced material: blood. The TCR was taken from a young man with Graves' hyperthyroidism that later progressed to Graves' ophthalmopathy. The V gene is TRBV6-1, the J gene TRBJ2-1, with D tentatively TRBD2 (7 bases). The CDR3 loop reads CASSQLRGAEQFF. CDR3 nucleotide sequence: TGTGCCAGCAGCCAGCTACGGGGGGCTGAGCAGTTCTTC.